This T cell receptor (beta chain) is from a study of shared clonotypes between healthy human individuals. Naive CD8 cells were CD45RO-negative, positively selected for CCR7, excluding terminally differentiated effector memory CD45RA+ cells. Sequencing was performed with immunoSEQ multiplex PCR; in TCRdb, only in-frame clones are kept and a portion is missing. This sample has roughly 2.1 million clones, with about 93% found just once. This clone was detected once. Germline V gives CDR1 SGHNT, CDR2 YYREEE (reference sequence). V lost 4 bases to trimming and J lost 8 bases, with 15 bases between them. This CDR3 has 13 residues.

V usage is TRBV5-4 and J usage is TRBJ1-2, with D uncertain. This clonotype originated in a young man in good health. Some clones in this sample may be carry-over from other donors' samples. The sample consisted of naive CD8+ T cells from PBMCs. The CDR3 here is CASSPPGVWGYTF. CDR3 nucleotides: TGTGCCAGCAGCCCCCCTGGGGTGTGGGGCTACACCTTC.